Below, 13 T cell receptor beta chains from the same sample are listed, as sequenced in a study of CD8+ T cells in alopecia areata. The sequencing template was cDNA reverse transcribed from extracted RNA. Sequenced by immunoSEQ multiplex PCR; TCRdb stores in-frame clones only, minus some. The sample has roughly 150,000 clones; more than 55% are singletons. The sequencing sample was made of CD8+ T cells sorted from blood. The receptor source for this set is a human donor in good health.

The CDR3 nucleotides are TGTGCCAGTAGTACAGACAGGGGTAATGAGCAGTTCTTC. Translated: CASSTDRGNEQFF. This rearrangement joins TRBV19 to TRBJ2-1, with TRBD1 matching over 8 bases. CDR1 is LNHDA and CDR2 is SQIVND in the germline V gene (reference sequence). V lost 4 bases and J lost 7; bases outside the gene matches: 3. CDR3 length: 13 amino acids.

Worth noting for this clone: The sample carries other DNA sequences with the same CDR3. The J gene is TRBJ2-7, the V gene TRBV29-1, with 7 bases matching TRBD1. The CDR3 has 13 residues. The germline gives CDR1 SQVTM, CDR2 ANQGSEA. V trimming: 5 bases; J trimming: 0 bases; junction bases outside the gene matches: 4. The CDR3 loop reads CSVRTGDSYEQYF. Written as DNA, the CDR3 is TGCAGCGTTAGGACAGGAGACTCCTACGAGCAGTACTTC.

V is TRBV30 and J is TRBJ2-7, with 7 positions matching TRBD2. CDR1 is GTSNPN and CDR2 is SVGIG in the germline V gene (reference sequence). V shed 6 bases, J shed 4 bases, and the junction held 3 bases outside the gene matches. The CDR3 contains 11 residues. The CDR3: CACWEGYEQYF. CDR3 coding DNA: TGTGCCTGCTGGGAGGGGTACGAGCAGTACTTC. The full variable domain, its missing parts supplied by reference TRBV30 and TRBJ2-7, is SQTIHQWPATLVQPVGSPLSLECTVEGTSNPNLYWYRQAAGRGLQLLFYSVGIGQISSEVPQNLSASRPQDRQFILSSKKLLLSDSGFYLCACWEGYEQYFGPGTRLTVT.

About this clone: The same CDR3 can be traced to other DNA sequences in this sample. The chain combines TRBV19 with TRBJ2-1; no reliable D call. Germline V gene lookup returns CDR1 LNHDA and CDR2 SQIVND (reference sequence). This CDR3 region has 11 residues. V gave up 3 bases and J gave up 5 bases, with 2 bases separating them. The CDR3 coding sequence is TGTGCCAGTAGTATCCACAATGAGCAGTTCTTC. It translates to CASSIHNEQFF.

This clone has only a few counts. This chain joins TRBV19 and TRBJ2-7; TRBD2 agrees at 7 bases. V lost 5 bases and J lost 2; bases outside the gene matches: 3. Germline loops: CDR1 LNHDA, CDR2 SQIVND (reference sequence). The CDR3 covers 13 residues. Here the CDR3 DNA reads TGTGCCAGTAGTGTGGGACTACCCTACGAGCAGTACTTC. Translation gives CASSVGLPYEQYF.

CDR3 DNA sequence: TGTGCCAGCACCCCAACAGGAAAGGACACTGAAGCTTTCTTT. Protein sequence: CASTPTGKDTEAFF. V usage is TRBV2 and J usage is TRBJ1-1; the D gene is possibly TRBD1 (5 bases). V was pared by 7 bases and J by 3 bases, with 15 bases between. Per germline, CDR1 SNHLY and CDR2 FYNNEI. The CDR3 spans 14 residues.

CDR3: CASSDLLYDEQYF. The CDR3 DNA follows: TGTGCCAGCAGCGACCTATTGTATGACGAGCAGTACTTC. The rearrangement joins TRBV5-6 to TRBJ2-7, with D uncertain. Germline CDR1 reads SGHDT; CDR2 reads YYEEEE. This CDR3 has 13 amino acids. V lost 4 bases and J 5 bases, leaving 13 bases between the germline ends.

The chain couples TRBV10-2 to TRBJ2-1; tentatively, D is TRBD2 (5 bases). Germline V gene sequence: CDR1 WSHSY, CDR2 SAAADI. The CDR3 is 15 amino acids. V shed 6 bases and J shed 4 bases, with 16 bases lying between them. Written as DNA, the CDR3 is TGCGCCAGCAGACCGGTTTTAGCGCAATACAATGAGCAGTTCTTC. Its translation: CASRPVLAQYNEQFF.

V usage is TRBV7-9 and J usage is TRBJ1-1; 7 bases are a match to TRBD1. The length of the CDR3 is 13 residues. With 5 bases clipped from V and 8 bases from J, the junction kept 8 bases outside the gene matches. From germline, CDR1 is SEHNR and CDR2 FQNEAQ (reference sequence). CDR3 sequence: CASSQPGGKEAFF. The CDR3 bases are TGTGCCAGCAGCCAGCCAGGGGGGAAAGAAGCTTTCTTT. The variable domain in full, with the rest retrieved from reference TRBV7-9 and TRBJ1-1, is DTGVSQNPRHKITKRGQNVTFRCDPISEHNRLYWYRQTLGQGPEFLTYFQNEAQLEKSRLLSDRFSAERPKGSFSTLEIQRTEQGDSAMYLCASSQPGGKEAFFGQGTRLTVV.

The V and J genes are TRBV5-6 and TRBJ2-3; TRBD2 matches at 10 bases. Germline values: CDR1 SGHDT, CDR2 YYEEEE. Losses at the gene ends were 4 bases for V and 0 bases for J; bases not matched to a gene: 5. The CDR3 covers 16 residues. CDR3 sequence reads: CASSLLAGASTDTQYF. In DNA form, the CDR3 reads TGTGCCAGCAGCCTTCTAGCGGGAGCAAGCACAGATACGCAGTATTTT.

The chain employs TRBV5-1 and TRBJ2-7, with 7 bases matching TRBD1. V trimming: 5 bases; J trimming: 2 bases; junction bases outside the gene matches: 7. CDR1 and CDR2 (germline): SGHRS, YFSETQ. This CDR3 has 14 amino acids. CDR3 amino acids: CASRSDRAAYEQYF. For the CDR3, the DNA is TGCGCCAGCAGGTCCGACAGGGCGGCCTACGAGCAGTACTTC.

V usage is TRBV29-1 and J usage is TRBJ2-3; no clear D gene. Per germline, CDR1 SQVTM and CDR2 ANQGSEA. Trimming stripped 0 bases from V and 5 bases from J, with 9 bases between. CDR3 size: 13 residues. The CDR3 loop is CSVEDGERDTQYF. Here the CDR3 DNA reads TGCAGCGTTGAAGATGGTGAGAGAGATACGCAGTATTTT.

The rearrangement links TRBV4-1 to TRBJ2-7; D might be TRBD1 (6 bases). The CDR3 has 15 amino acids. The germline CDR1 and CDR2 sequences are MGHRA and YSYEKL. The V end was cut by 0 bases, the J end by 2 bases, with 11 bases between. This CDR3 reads CASSQEITGTYEQYF. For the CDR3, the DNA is TGCGCCAGCAGCCAAGAGATTACAGGGACCTACGAGCAGTACTTC.